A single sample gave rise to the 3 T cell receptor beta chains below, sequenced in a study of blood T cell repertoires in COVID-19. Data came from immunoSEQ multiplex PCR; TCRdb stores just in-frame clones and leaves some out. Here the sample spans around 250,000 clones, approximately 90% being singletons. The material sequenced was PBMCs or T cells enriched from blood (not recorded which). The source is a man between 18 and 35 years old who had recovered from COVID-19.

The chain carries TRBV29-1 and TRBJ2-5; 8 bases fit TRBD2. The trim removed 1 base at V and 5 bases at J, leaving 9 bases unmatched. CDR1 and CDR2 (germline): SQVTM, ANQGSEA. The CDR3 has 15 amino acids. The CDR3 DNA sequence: TGCAGCGTTGAAGGGCGAGCGGGGGATCTTGAGACCCAGTACTTC. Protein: CSVEGRAGDLETQYF.

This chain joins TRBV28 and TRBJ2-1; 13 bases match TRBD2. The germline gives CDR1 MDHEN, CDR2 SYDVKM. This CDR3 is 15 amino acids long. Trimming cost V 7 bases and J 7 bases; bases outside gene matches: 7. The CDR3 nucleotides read TGTGCCAGCACGAGCCCGGGACTAGCGGGAAATGAGCAGTTCTTC. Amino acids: CASTSPGLAGNEQFF.

The DNA for the CDR3 is TGTGCCAGCAGCCTTCGGGACAGGGATGACACTGAAGCTTTCTTT. Protein sequence: CASSLRDRDDTEAFF. The chain recombines TRBV5-8 with TRBJ1-1; 9 positions agree with TRBD1. Per the germline V gene, CDR1 is SGHTS and CDR2 is YDEGEE. J was trimmed by 3 bases and V by 4 bases; bases with no gene match: 7. The CDR3 runs 15 residues.